One and the same sample provided the 32 T cell receptor beta chains below, sequenced in a study of T cells in Graves' hyperthyroidism and ophthalmopathy. RNA transcripts yielded amplified TCR beta CDR3 regions. Researchers ran a first-round RT-PCR on the TCR CDR3 using the HTBI primer set. In TCRdb, the multiplex PCR reads were re-called with MiXCR into one record per CDR3 protein. Altogether roughly 400,000 distinct CDR3 sequences are present, less than 20% being singletons, with the ten largest covering approximately 30%. What was sequenced was blood. These receptors all stem from a woman aged 18-29 years with Graves' hyperthyroidism that later progressed to Graves' ophthalmopathy.

This clonotype was recorded many times. The chain employs TRBV27 and TRBJ2-3, with a tentative D call TRBD1 (6 bases). Per the germline V gene, CDR1 is MNHEY and CDR2 is SMNVEV (reference sequence). V was clipped by 5 bases and J by 0 bases, with 12 bases between them. CDR3 size: 15 residues. CDR3 loop: CASSLRTVSTDTQYF. The DNA of the CDR3 is TGTGCCAGCAGTCTTCGGACAGTCAGCACAGATACGCAGTATTTT.

This clonotype was picked up many times. The chain couples TRBV27 to TRBJ2-7; D may correspond to TRBD1 or TRBD2 (6 bases each). This CDR3 has 12 residues. With 5 bases removed from V and 2 bases from J, the gap between germline ends came to 7 bases. The germline CDR1 and CDR2 sequences are MNHEY and SMNVEV (reference sequence). This CDR3 is CASSGGPYEQYF. CDR3 nucleotide sequence: TGTGCCAGCAGTGGGGGGCCCTACGAGCAGTACTTC.

This clonotype was seen repeatedly, ten times or more. This chain's CDR3 is CASSPGHSYEQYF. CDR3 nucleotides: TGTGCCAGCAGCCCCGGACACAGCTACGAGCAGTACTTC. This chain uses TRBV3-1 with TRBJ2-7, with D possibly being TRBD1 (5 bases). CDR1 LGHDT and CDR2 YNNKEL come from the germline V gene (reference sequence). Trimming shortened V by 4 bases and J by 3 bases, and 10 bases separated the two germline ends. This CDR3 comprises 13 residues.

This clonotype was seen many times. The V and J genes are TRBV20-1 and TRBJ1-1, with 8 bases that match TRBD1. Germline values: CDR1 DFQATT, CDR2 SNEGSKA (reference sequence). The CDR3 is 15 residues long. J was trimmed by 2 bases and V by 6 bases; bases with no gene match: 11. The CDR3 sequence: CSAQDRGGSNTEAFF. CDR3 nucleotide sequence: TGCAGTGCACAAGACAGGGGAGGGAGCAACACTGAAGCTTTCTTT.

To note about this clonotype: A much larger clone sits a single nucleotide away, making a read error possible. The chain carries TRBV29-1 and TRBJ2-5; D is undetermined. In germline, CDR1 is SQVTM, CDR2 ANQGSEA. This CDR3 is 12 amino acids long. V gave up 3 bases and J gave up 6 bases, with 11 bases separating them. The DNA of the CDR3 is TGCAGCGTTGATAGGTTGGGCCAGACCCAGTACTTC. Residues: CSVDRLGQTQYF.

With regard to this clonotype: Germline and junction disagree at one end, which may indicate a read error. The chain joins TRBV30 to TRBJ2-7; TRBD1 is a possible D gene (6 bases). CDR1 and CDR2 from the germline V gene are GTSNPN and SVGIG (reference sequence). The CDR3 extends over 15 amino acids. CDR3 amino acids: CAWGHRDTISHEQYF. The CDR3 DNA reads TGTGCCTGGGGACACCGGGACACAATCTCCCACGAGCAGTACTTC.

This clonotype was found a few times. A much larger clone is a single base away; this may be a read error. This chain uses TRBV12-3 or TRBV12-4 with TRBJ1-1, with no clear D. The CDR3 runs to 12 residues. V was cut by 3 bases and J by 11 bases, with 13 bases left in between. The CDR3 bases are TGTGCCAGCAGTTTTGCCGAAGCGGCGGCTTTCTTT. It is translated as CASSFAEAAAFF.

This clonotype was detected many times. This rearrangement joins TRBV6-2 or TRBV6-3 to TRBJ1-5; maybe TRBD1 (5 bases). V lost 5 bases and J lost 5, with 16 bases in between. CDR1 is MNHEY, CDR2 SVGEGT, per germline. The CDR3 is 15 residues long. The CDR3 DNA reads as TGTGCCAGCAGTCACCTTGGAGGGGAGGATCAGCCCCAGCATTTT. This sequence encodes CASSHLGGEDQPQHF.

CDR3 loop: CASTFSSGNIQYF. The CDR3, as DNA: TGTGCCAGTACCTTCTCTAGCGGGAACATTCAGTACTTC. The chain recombines TRBV19 with TRBJ2-4; 8 bases align to TRBD2. V was pared by 7 bases and J by 7 bases, with 6 bases of the junction left unmatched. The CDR3 is made up of 13 amino acids. Per germline, CDR1 LNHDA and CDR2 SQIVND (reference sequence).

This clonotype was counted between two and nine times. The chain links TRBV2 to TRBJ1-5; TRBD1 is a possible D gene (5 bases). CDR3 length: 13 residues. Germline CDR1 reads SNHLY; CDR2 reads FYNNEI. V was pared by 6 bases and J by 7 bases, with 13 bases between. The CDR3 region has the DNA TGTGCCAGCAGCGCAGACAGTGGCCAGCCCCAGCATTTT. This translates into CASSADSGQPQHF. Full variable domain (missing parts from reference TRBV2 and TRBJ1-5): EPEVTQTPSHQVTQMGQEVILRCVPISNHLYFYWYRQILGQKVEFLVSFYNNEISEKSEIFDDQFSVERPDGSNFTLKIRSTKLEDSAMYFCASSADSGQPQHFGDGTRLSIL.

This clonotype was picked up a small number of times. This chain's CDR3 is CASSFAQQGAVFSGANVLTF. In DNA form, the CDR3 reads TGTGCCAGCAGCTTTGCCCAACAGGGGGCTGTATTCTCTGGGGCCAACGTCCTGACTTTC. This chain links TRBV7-8 with TRBJ2-6; 9 nucleotides agree with TRBD1. CDR3 length: 20 amino acids. V shed 3 bases, J shed 0 bases, and the junction held 12 bases outside the gene matches. Germline values: CDR1 SGHVS, CDR2 FQNEAQ.

This clonotype has just a few counts. The chain employs TRBV6-5 and TRBJ2-1; 10 nucleotides line up with TRBD1. This CDR3 has 15 amino acids. Germline V gene sequence: CDR1 MNHEY, CDR2 SVGAGI. The J segment lost 7 bases and the V segment lost 4 bases, leaving 7 bases of the junction unmatched. In DNA form, the CDR3 reads TGTGCCAGCAGTTCCGGGACAGGGGTATCGAATGAGCAGTTCTTC. Translated: CASSSGTGVSNEQFF.

This clonotype has ten or more counts. This chain connects TRBV5-1 to TRBJ2-7, with TRBD1 matching over 9 bases. Germline V gives CDR1 SGHRS, CDR2 YFSETQ. The CDR3 length is 15 residues. The V and J ends lost 0 bases and 6 bases, in that order; junction bases with no gene match: 7. The CDR3 loop reads CASSLAGQGPGEQYF. CDR3 nucleotide sequence: TGCGCCAGCAGCTTGGCGGGACAGGGTCCGGGCGAGCAGTACTTC.

This clonotype was detected only a few times. This chain uses TRBV20-1 with TRBJ2-7, with D unclear. Trimming pared 3 bases from V and 3 bases from J, leaving 18 bases between. The CDR3 runs 15 residues. Germline CDR1 and CDR2: DFQATT and SNEGSKA (reference sequence). The CDR3 sequence: CSARVDGVSFYEQYF. In DNA form, the CDR3 reads TGCAGTGCTAGGGTGGATGGGGTGTCCTTCTACGAGCAGTACTTC.

This clonotype was seen repeatedly, ten times or more. This chain joins TRBV15 and TRBJ1-2; 8 positions match TRBD1. The CDR3 runs to 14 residues. J gave up 4 bases and V 5 bases, and 6 bases lay outside the gene matches. Germline V CDR1 and CDR2: LNHNV, YYDKDF (reference sequence). CDR3 sequence reads: CATSPDGQGYGYTF. In nucleotides, the CDR3 is TGTGCCACCAGCCCCGATGGACAGGGCTATGGCTACACCTTC.

Ten or more counts support this clonotype. V and J are TRBV7-9 and TRBJ2-1, with TRBD2 matching over 7 bases. Germline V lookup: CDR1 SEHNR, CDR2 FQNEAQ (reference sequence). V lost 5 bases and J lost 5; bases outside the gene matches: 12. CDR3 length: 16 residues. CDR3: CASSPPLASGNNEQFF. The CDR3 DNA sequence: TGTGCCAGCAGCCCCCCCCTGGCTAGCGGAAACAATGAGCAGTTCTTC. The variable domain in full, with the rest retrieved from reference TRBV7-9 and TRBJ2-1, is DTGVSQNPRHKITKRGQNVTFRCDPISEHNRLYWYRQTLGQGPEFLTYFQNEAQLEKSRLLSDRFSAERPKGSFSTLEIQRTEQGDSAMYLCASSPPLASGNNEQFFGPGTRLTVL.

This clonotype was seen a handful of times. This sequence joins TRBV6-2 or TRBV6-3 and TRBJ2-3; 9 nucleotides match TRBD1. The CDR3 sequence is 15 residues long. V dropped 5 bases and J dropped 4; count of bases not matched to a gene: 7. In germline, CDR1 is MNHEY, CDR2 SVGEGT. This chain's CDR3 is CASSQGTGTADTQYF. CDR3 sequence (DNA): TGTGCCAGCAGTCAGGGGACAGGGACTGCAGATACGCAGTATTTT.

This clonotype was observed at least ten times. The chain combines TRBV2 with TRBJ2-6; the D gene could be TRBD1 or TRBD2 (5 bases each). The V end lost 5 bases, the J end lost 0 bases, and 8 bases lay between the germline ends. Germline V gene lookup returns CDR1 SNHLY and CDR2 FYNNEI. This CDR3 has 15 amino acids. CDR3 sequence reads: CASSKGSSGANVLTF. Written as DNA, the CDR3 is TGTGCCAGCAGTAAGGGGAGCTCTGGGGCCAACGTCCTGACTTTC.

This clonotype has a count of ten or more. J is TRBJ2-5 and V is TRBV7-2; a weak D match, TRBD1 (5 bases). The CDR3 spans 15 residues. Germline assignment: CDR1 SGHTA and CDR2 FQGNSA. The V gene lost 1 base and the J gene lost 5 bases, with 14 bases spanning the gap. In DNA form, the CDR3 reads TGTGCCAGCAGCTTAGTTGAAATGGGGCTGGAGACCCAGTACTTC. This encodes CASSLVEMGLETQYF.

The chain employs TRBV29-1 and TRBJ2-6; no definite D call. V was shortened by 5 bases and J by 4 bases, with 9 bases between the two germline ends. The CDR3 is 13 residues long. Germline loops: CDR1 SQVTM, CDR2 ANQGSEA. The CDR3 loop reads CSVSGSGANVLTF. In DNA, the CDR3 is TGCAGCGTTTCTGGCTCCGGGGCCAACGTCCTGACTTTC.

This clonotype came up many times. CDR3 region: CASRDRTYEQYF. The CDR3 DNA reads as TGTGCCAGCAGAGACAGGACCTACGAGCAGTACTTC. The V call is TRBV6-1, the J call TRBJ2-7, with a weak D call TRBD1 (6 bases). Germline CDR1 is MNHNS and CDR2 is SASEGT. CDR3 length: 12 amino acids. V was pared by 6 bases and J by 2 bases, with 8 bases between.

V and J are TRBV24-1 and TRBJ1-2; tentatively, D is TRBD1 (5 bases). Germline CDR1 KGHDR, CDR2 SFDVKD. This CDR3 region has 13 residues. Trimming removed 5 bases at V and 4 bases at J, with 10 bases between. CDR3 region: CATSAAGLYGYTF. CDR3 coding DNA: TGTGCCACCAGTGCAGCAGGGCTCTATGGCTACACCTTC.

The chain links TRBV11-2 to TRBJ2-3; 10 bases are shared with TRBD1. This CDR3 is built from 16 residues. Trimming removed 5 bases from V and 4 bases from J; junction bases left unmatched: 9. Germline lookup yields CDR1 SGHAT and CDR2 FQNNGV. DNA for the CDR3: TGTGCCAGCAGCATATCGACAGGGGGCGGGTCAGATACGCAGTATTTT. This translates into CASSISTGGGSDTQYF.

This clonotype was detected only a few times. The V and J genes are TRBV7-6 and TRBJ2-5; 9 bases map to TRBD1. This CDR3 has 18 residues. V lost 2 bases to trimming and J lost 4 bases; unmatched junction nucleotides: 14. CDR1 SGHVS and CDR2 FNYEAQ come from the germline V gene. The CDR3: CASSLTTDRGDERETQYF. CDR3 nucleotides: TGTGCCAGCAGCTTAACTACGGACAGGGGAGATGAGAGAGAGACCCAGTACTTC.

There are many counts of this clonotype. The rearrangement uses TRBV5-1 and TRBJ2-3; a weak D match, TRBD2 (6 bases). Germline values: CDR1 SGHRS, CDR2 YFSETQ. V lost 0 bases, J lost 0 bases, and 11 bases lay in between. The CDR3 extends over 16 amino acids. The CDR3 DNA follows: TGCGCCAGCAGCTTGGCGGGACTCACGAGCACAGATACGCAGTATTTT. It codes for CASSLAGLTSTDTQYF.

The genes are TRBV28 and TRBJ1-5; 8 bases map to TRBD1. CDR1 is MDHEN and CDR2 is SYDVKM in the germline V gene. J lost 4 bases, V lost 6 bases, and 8 bases had no gene match. The CDR3 has 15 amino acids. CDR3 in amino acids: CASSPQGGRNQPQHF. The CDR3 DNA reads TGTGCCAGCAGCCCACAGGGGGGAAGGAATCAGCCCCAGCATTTT.

This clonotype occurred many times. The chain links TRBV15 to TRBJ2-5, with D unclear. Looked up from germline, CDR1 is LNHNV and CDR2 is YYDKDF (reference sequence). Trimming cost V 3 bases and J 2 bases, with 10 bases left between them. The CDR3 loop spans 14 amino acids. Here the CDR3 DNA reads TGTGCCACCAGCAGGAGTGAAGTTCAAGAGACCCAGTACTTC. It yields the protein CATSRSEVQETQYF.

This clonotype was recorded at least ten times. The chain is built from TRBV5-1 and TRBJ1-2; unclear D gene. Germline V gives CDR1 SGHRS, CDR2 YFSETQ. V was pared by 4 bases and J by 2 bases, with 12 bases between. The CDR3 totals 14 residues. The CDR3 reads CASSQNSVNYGYTF. In nucleotides, the CDR3 is TGCGCCAGCAGCCAAAACAGCGTAAACTATGGCTACACCTTC.

This clonotype has just a few counts. This chain links TRBV6-1 with TRBJ2-7; 16 nucleotides line up with TRBD2. CDR3 length: 17 residues. V lost 4 bases and J lost 2; bases outside the gene matches: 5. Germline CDR1 is MNHNS and CDR2 is SASEGT. The CDR3 region has the DNA TGTGCCAGCAGTGGACCGGGACTAGCGGGAGGGCCCTACGAGCAGTACTTC. It yields the protein CASSGPGLAGGPYEQYF.

The table lists this clonotype with many counts. V usage is TRBV15 and J usage is TRBJ2-3; no clear D. The CDR3 sequence is 16 residues long. Germline V gene lookup returns CDR1 LNHNV and CDR2 YYDKDF (reference sequence). V lost 4 bases and J 1 base, leaving 15 bases between the germline ends. The CDR3 is CATSKDLTIRTDTQYF. The CDR3, as DNA: TGTGCCACCAGCAAGGACCTCACCATTCGCACAGATACGCAGTATTTT.

This clonotype was detected many times. The V call is TRBV20-1, the J call TRBJ2-7; TRBD1 aligns across 11 bases. CDR1 and CDR2 (germline): DFQATT, SNEGSKA (reference sequence). The CDR3 is made up of 15 amino acids. V shed 5 bases and J 0 bases; nucleotides not matched to a gene: 6. The CDR3 sequence: CSADGTGGFSYEQYF. CDR3 DNA sequence: TGCAGTGCTGATGGGACAGGGGGTTTCTCCTACGAGCAGTACTTC.

V usage is TRBV6-1 and J usage is TRBJ2-3; possibly TRBD2 for D (6 bases). Deletions cut 5 bases from V and 1 base from J, with 16 bases between. CDR1 is MNHNS, CDR2 SASEGT, per germline. There are 16 residues in the CDR3. The CDR3 loop is CASSYNSPSGTDTQYF. The CDR3, as DNA: TGTGCCAGCAGTTACAATTCACCTAGCGGCACAGATACGCAGTATTTT.